The text below deals with one T cell receptor (beta chain). The data were obtained in a study of blood T cell repertoires in COVID-19. This CDR3 contains 15 residues. Between the trimmed V and J ends, which lost 4 bases and 5 bases, there was a span of 17 bases. The germline gives CDR1 LNHDA, CDR2 SQIVND (reference sequence). The method was immunoSEQ multiplex PCR; TCRdb's version includes in-frame clones alone and lacks a portion of them. The table has 200,000 or so clones, just over 85% seen once; the top ten hold over 3%. Grouping used clinical history reported by participants in a survey and questionnaire.

V gene TRBV19 combines with J gene TRBJ2-5, with a weak D call TRBD2 (8 bases). The sample taken for sequencing was PBMCs or T cells enriched from blood (not recorded which). The clonotype originates from a woman aged 40 to 50 with acute COVID-19. The CDR3 DNA reads TGTGCCAGTAGTAGACAGGGCCCGGGAGGGGAGACCCAGTACTTC. The encoded protein is CASSRQGPGGETQYF.